One sample yielded the 8 T cell receptor beta chains listed below, sequenced in a study of T-cell memory formation after mild COVID-19. TCRdb reprocessed the 5' RACE reads via MiXCR and lists one record per CDR3 protein. The table shows more than 350,000 distinct CDR3 sequences, with under 25% occurring only once. Sequences were obtained from PBMCs or a T cell subset sorted from them (not recorded which). The source is an adult woman who had mild COVID-19 (a few samples of this study predate the infection). Cell type and time point are not known.

The rearrangement uses TRBV24-1 and TRBJ2-3, with TRBD1 matching over 11 bases. The CDR3 runs 16 residues. Trimming at V came to 4 bases and at J to 5 bases, leaving 7 bases not matched to a gene. CDR1 and CDR2 from the germline V gene are KGHDR and SFDVKD. The CDR3 DNA reads TGTGCCACCAGTGAGTCGGGACAGGGGGTGGAAGATACGCAGTATTTT. This gives the protein CATSESGQGVEDTQYF.

There are a few counts of this clonotype. The chain is built from TRBV7-3 and TRBJ2-3, with 11 positions matching TRBD2. The CDR3 consists of 16 residues. Germline CDR1 SGHTA, CDR2 FQGTGA. The V and J ends lost 3 bases and 4 bases, in that order; junction bases with no gene match: 6. CDR3 in DNA: TGTGCCAGCAGCTTCAGGACTAGCGGGTGGTCAGATACGCAGTATTTT. As protein: CASSFRTSGWSDTQYF. The full variable domain, its missing parts supplied by reference TRBV7-3 and TRBJ2-3, is GAGVSQTPSNKVTEKGKYVELRCDPISGHTALYWYRQSLGQGPEFLIYFQGTGAADDSGLPNDRFFAVRPEGSVSTLKIQRTERGDSAVYLCASSFRTSGWSDTQYFGPGTRLTVL.

The chain recombines TRBV29-1 with TRBJ1-2; no firm D call. Germline V lookup: CDR1 SQVTM, CDR2 ANQGSEA. V was clipped by 2 bases and J by 4 bases, with 8 bases between them. This CDR3 contains 12 residues. CDR3 residues: CSVETGPYGYTF. The CDR3 DNA reads as TGCAGCGTTGAAACTGGGCCCTATGGCTACACCTTC.

The chain uses TRBV18 and TRBJ1-2; TRBD1 matches 8 bases. The V segment lost 6 bases and the J segment 8 bases; nucleotides outside the gene matches: 11. CDR1 is KGHSH, CDR2 LQKENI, per germline. CDR3 size: 14 residues. CDR3 DNA: TGTGCCAGCTCCCAAGGGGACAGGAATGGAGGCTACACCTTC. It codes for CASSQGDRNGGYTF.

The chain joins TRBV7-3 to TRBJ1-2; D ambiguous. Per the germline V gene, CDR1 is SGHTA and CDR2 is FQGTGA. V was cut by 3 bases and J by 6 bases, with 8 bases left in between. The CDR3 has 12 residues. The CDR3, as DNA: TGTGCCAGCAGCTTCCCGTGGGATGGCTACACCTTC. This gives the protein CASSFPWDGYTF.

This clonotype was seen a few times. The gene calls are TRBV5-5 and TRBJ1-1, with a possible D match to TRBD1 (5 bases). CDR1 is SGHKS and CDR2 is YYEKEE in the germline V gene (reference sequence). Trimming stripped 7 bases from V and 1 base from J, with 11 bases between. The CDR3 has 13 amino acids. The CDR3 sequence: CASGHRRNTEAFF. The CDR3 nucleotides are TGTGCCAGCGGACACAGGAGGAACACTGAAGCTTTCTTT.

This clonotype was counted between two and nine times. The gene calls are TRBV29-1 and TRBJ2-1, with D perhaps matching TRBD1 (5 bases). The CDR3 is 11 amino acids. Between the trimmed V and J ends, which lost 7 bases and 3 bases, there was a span of 7 bases. Germline V gene lookup returns CDR1 SQVTM and CDR2 ANQGSEA. CDR3 sequence reads: CSADSYNEQFF. CDR3 DNA: TGCAGCGCTGACAGCTACAATGAGCAGTTCTTC.

This clonotype came up a few times. The V call is TRBV6-5, the J call TRBJ2-7, with D possibly matching TRBD2 (6 bases). The CDR3 has 16 residues. Germline-derived CDR1 and CDR2 are MNHEY and SVGAGI. V dropped 0 bases and J dropped 4 bases, with 16 bases sitting between them. The CDR3 reads CASSYSMGRGLYEQYF. The DNA of the CDR3 is TGTGCCAGCAGTTACTCGATGGGGCGGGGCCTGTACGAGCAGTACTTC.